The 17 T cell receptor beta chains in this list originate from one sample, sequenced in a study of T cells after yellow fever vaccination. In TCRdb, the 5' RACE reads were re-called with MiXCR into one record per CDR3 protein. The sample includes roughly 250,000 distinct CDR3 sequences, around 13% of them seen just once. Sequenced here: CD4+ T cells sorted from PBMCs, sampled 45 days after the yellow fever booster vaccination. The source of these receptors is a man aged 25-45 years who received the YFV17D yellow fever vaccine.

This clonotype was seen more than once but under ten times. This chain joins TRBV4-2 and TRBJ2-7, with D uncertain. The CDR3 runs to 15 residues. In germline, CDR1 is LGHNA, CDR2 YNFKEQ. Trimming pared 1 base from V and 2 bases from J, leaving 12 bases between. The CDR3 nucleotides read TGTGCCAGCAGCCAAGTGGCTGCCTTGACCTACGAGCAGTACTTC. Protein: CASSQVAALTYEQYF.

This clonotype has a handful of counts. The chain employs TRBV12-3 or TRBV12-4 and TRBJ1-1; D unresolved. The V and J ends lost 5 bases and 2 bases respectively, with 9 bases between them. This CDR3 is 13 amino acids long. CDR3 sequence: CASSTDLNTEAFF. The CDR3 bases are TGTGCCAGCAGTACAGATCTTAACACTGAAGCTTTCTTT.

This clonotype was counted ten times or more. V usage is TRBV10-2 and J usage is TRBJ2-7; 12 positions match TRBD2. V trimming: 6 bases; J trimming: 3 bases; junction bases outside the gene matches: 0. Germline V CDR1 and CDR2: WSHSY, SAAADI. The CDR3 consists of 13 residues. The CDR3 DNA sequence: TGCGCCAGCAGGACTAGCGGGAGCTACGAGCAGTACTTC. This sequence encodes CASRTSGSYEQYF.

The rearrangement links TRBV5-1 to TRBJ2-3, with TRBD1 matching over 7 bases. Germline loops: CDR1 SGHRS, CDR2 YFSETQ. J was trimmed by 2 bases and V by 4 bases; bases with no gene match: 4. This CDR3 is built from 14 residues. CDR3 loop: CASSRQGSTDTQYF. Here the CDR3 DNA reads TGCGCCAGCAGCCGACAGGGCTCCACAGATACGCAGTATTTT.

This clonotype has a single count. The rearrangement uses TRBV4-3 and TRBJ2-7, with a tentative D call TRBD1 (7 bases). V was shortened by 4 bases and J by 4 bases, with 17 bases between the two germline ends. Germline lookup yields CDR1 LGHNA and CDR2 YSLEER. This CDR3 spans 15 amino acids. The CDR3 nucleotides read TGCGCCAGCAGCCGCCAGGGGGGCCCGGGGTACGAGCAGTACTTC. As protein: CASSRQGGPGYEQYF.

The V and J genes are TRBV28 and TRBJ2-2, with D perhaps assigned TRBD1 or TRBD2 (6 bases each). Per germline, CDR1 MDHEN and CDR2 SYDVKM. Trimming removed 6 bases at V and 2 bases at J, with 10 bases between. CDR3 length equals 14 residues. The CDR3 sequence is CASSQGTNTGELFF. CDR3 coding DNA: TGTGCCAGCAGCCAGGGGACTAACACCGGGGAGCTGTTTTTT.

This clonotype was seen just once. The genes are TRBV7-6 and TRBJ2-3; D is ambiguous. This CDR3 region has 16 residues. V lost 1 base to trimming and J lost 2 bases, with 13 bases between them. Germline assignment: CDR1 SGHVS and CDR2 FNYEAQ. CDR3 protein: CASSLGELLNTDTQYF. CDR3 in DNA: TGTGCCAGCAGCTTAGGTGAACTACTAAACACAGATACGCAGTATTTT.

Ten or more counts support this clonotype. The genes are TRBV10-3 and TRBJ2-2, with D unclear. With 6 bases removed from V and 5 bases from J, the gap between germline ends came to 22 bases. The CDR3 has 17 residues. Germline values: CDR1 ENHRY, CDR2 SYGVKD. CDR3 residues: CAISETRDSLRTGELFF. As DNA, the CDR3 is TGTGCCATCAGCGAAACCAGAGACTCCCTCAGAACCGGGGAGCTGTTTTTT.

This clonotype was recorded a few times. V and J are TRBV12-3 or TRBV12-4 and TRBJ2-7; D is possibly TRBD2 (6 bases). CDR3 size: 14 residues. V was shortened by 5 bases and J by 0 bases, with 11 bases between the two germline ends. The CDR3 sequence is CASSRLGSSYEQYF. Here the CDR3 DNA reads TGTGCCAGCAGTCGACTAGGGAGCTCCTACGAGCAGTACTTC.

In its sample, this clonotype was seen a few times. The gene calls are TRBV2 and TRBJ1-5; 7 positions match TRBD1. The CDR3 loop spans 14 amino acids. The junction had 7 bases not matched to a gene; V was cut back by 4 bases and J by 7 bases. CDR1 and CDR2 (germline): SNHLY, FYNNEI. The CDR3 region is CASSGQGTGQPQHF. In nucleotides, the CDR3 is TGTGCCAGCAGTGGACAGGGAACGGGGCAGCCCCAGCATTTT.

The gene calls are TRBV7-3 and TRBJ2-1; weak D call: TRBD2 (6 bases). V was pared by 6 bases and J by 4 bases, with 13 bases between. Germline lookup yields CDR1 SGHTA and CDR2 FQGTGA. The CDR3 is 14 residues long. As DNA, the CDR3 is TGTGCCAGCAGTTCCATGGCGGGGTACAATGAGCAGTTCTTC. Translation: CASSSMAGYNEQFF.

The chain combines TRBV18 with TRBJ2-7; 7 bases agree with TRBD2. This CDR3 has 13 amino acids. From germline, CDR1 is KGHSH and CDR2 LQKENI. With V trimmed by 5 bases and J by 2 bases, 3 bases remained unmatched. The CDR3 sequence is CASSSGAAYEQYF. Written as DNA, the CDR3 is TGTGCCAGCTCAAGCGGGGCAGCCTACGAGCAGTACTTC.

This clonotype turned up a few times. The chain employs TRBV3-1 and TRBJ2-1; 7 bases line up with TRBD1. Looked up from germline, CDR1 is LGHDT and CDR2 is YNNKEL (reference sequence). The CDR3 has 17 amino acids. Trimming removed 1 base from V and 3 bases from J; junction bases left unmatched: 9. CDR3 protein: CASSQVTGTAGYNEQFF. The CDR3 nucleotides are TGTGCCAGCAGCCAAGTGACCGGGACAGCTGGCTACAATGAGCAGTTCTTC.

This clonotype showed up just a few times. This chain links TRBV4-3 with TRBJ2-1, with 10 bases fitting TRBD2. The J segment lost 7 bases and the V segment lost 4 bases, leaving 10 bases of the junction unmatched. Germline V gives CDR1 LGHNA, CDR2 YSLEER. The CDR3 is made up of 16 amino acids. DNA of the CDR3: TGCGCCAGCAGCCTGCCTGCTAGCGGGAGCGGGAATGAGCAGTTCTTC. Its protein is CASSLPASGSGNEQFF.

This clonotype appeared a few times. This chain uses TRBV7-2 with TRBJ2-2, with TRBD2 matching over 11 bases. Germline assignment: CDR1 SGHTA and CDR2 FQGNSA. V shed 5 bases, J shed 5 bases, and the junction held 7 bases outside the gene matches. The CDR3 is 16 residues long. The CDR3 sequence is CASSNSGRARTGELFF. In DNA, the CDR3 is TGTGCCAGCAGCAATAGCGGGAGGGCCCGGACCGGGGAGCTGTTTTTT.

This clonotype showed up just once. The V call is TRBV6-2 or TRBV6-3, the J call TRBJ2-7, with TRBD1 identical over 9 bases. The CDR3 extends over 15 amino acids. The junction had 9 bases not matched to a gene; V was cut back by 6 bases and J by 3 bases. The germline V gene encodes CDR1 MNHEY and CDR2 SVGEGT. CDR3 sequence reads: CASRPGGTGRYEQYF. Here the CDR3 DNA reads TGTGCCAGCAGACCCGGCGGGACAGGGCGCTACGAGCAGTACTTC.

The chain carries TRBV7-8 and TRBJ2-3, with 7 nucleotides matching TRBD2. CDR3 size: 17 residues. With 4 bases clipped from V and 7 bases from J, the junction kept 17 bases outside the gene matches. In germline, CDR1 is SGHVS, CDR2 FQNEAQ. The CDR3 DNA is TGTGCCAGCAGCTCCCCCGGGGGGACTCTCCAGCCCTATACGCAGTATTTT. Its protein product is CASSSPGGTLQPYTQYF.